The clone carrying this T cell receptor beta chain came up a few times. Its antigen is undetermined. This CDR3 has 12 residues. Germline CDR1 is SGDLS and CDR2 is YYNGEE. Deletions cut 0 bases from V and 10 bases from J, with 10 bases between. This sample was taken from a study of T-cell memory formation after mild COVID-19. Whole-study context: Across donors, TCR clusters were largely donor specific. Notes on the study in general: Shrinking CD4+ clones resided mostly in CM and EM, and CD8+ ones in EMRA.

TCR alpha and TCR beta cDNA libraries carrying sample barcodes and UMIs came from 5'RACE with constant-segment primers. TCRdb fed the 5' RACE reads into MiXCR, producing one record per CDR3 protein. The sample lists some 310,000 distinct CDR3 sequences; less than 25% were seen once. The chain employs TRBV9 and TRBJ1-1; D possibly corresponds to TRBD1 (5 bases). Source material: PBMCs or a T cell subset sorted from them (not recorded which). This sequence was found in a man between 18 and 29 years old who had mild COVID-19 (a few samples of this study predate the infection). Cell type and time point are not known. The CDR3 spells CASSVVGGAAFF. The CDR3 DNA is TGTGCCAGCAGCGTAGTTGGGGGAGCAGCTTTCTTT.